This TCR beta chain emerged from a study of cytomegalovirus exposure and HLA in healthy donors. General study points: Reports indicate that TCR beta sequences accurately predicted the HLA-A and HLA-B alleles of most subjects.

This clone appeared a few times. Its specificity is not known. PCR involved 60 Vbeta and 13 Jbeta primers. Method: immunoSEQ multiplex PCR; TCRdb's copy keeps in-frame clones and lacks some. Of 200,000 or so clones listed, 82% are singletons. The CDR3 has 15 amino acids. Between the trimmed V and J ends, which lost 4 bases and 3 bases, there was a span of 16 bases. CDR1 is SNHLY and CDR2 is FYNNEI in the germline V gene. The V and J genes are TRBV2 and TRBJ2-7; D remains unclear. What was sequenced was PBMCs. This sequence originates from a woman under 30 in good health and CMV-seronegative. For the CDR3, the DNA is TGTGCCAGCAGTGTTGGTGAGGAAGCTTACTACGAGCAGTACTTC. Translation: CASSVGEEAYYEQYF. Combining the CDR3 with reference TRBV2 and TRBJ2-7 gives the whole variable domain EPEVTQTPSHQVTQMGQEVILRCVPISNHLYFYWYRQILGQKVEFLVSFYNNEISEKSEIFDDQFSVERPDGSNFTLKIRSTKLEDSAMYFCASSVGEEAYYEQYFGPGTRLTVT.